These T cell receptor beta chains were read from a single sample in a study of cytomegalovirus exposure and HLA in healthy donors. The data were produced by immunoSEQ multiplex PCR, yet TCRdb's version contains in-frame clones alone and is incomplete. The data hold 120,000 or so clones, with just over 65% observed a single time. Source material: PBMCs. Every receptor here comes from a man younger than 35 in good health and CMV-seronegative. Each CDR3 is given with its conserved first and last residue. Fields, in order: V gene, D gene, CDR3 protein. A D gene is named only where the DNA matches it firmly.

V gene: TRBV30
D gene: TRBD2
CDR3 protein: CAWSPYGGTDKREQYF

V gene: TRBV7-9
D gene: TRBD2
CDR3 protein: CASGLAGGPQETQYF

V gene: TRBV18
D gene: .
CDR3 protein: CASSPEGGVVNTF

V gene: TRBV28
D gene: TRBD2
CDR3 protein: CASSPLAGAYEQYF

V gene: TRBV11-2
D gene: .
CDR3 protein: CASSLVRASQSYNEQFF

V gene: TRBV5-4
D gene: TRBD2
CDR3 protein: CASSGKAGTSYNEQFF

V gene: TRBV28
D gene: .
CDR3 protein: CASTTVGAWGQLDYGYTF

V gene: TRBV19
D gene: .
CDR3 protein: CASSRRAVNTEAFF

V gene: TRBV18
D gene: .
CDR3 protein: CASSPTAHSGNTIYF

V gene: TRBV10-3
D gene: .
CDR3 protein: CAITQGPGTEAFF

V gene: TRBV4-1
D gene: TRBD1
CDR3 protein: CASSPGQGNSYGYTF

V gene: TRBV7-7
D gene: .
CDR3 protein: CASSFGAVDTQYF

V gene: TRBV2
D gene: TRBD2
CDR3 protein: CASNQREPGETQYF

V gene: TRBV7-2
D gene: .
CDR3 protein: CASSLAAGRGNEKLFF

V gene: TRBV2
D gene: .
CDR3 protein: CASSEVMGRGGLHF

V gene: TRBV5-4
D gene: .
CDR3 protein: CASSPAGPRETQYF

V gene: TRBV5-4
D gene: TRBD1
CDR3 protein: CASSLAGGNEQFF

V gene: TRBV28
D gene: TRBD1
CDR3 protein: CASSLSYRDRGRRSAEAFF

V gene: TRBV28
D gene: TRBD1
CDR3 protein: CASSPSEGQGRAKQYF

V gene: TRBV5-4
D gene: .
CDR3 protein: CASSFGGTGNTEAFF

V gene: TRBV11-1
D gene: TRBD2
CDR3 protein: CASSSSGGVAGGFETQYF

V gene: TRBV7-9
D gene: TRBD2
CDR3 protein: CASSPGGGLTRNEQFF

V gene: TRBV29-1
D gene: TRBD2
CDR3 protein: CSVGATSGGTDTQYF

V gene: TRBV4-2
D gene: .
CDR3 protein: CASSSRSRSRENGYTF

V gene: TRBV7-2
D gene: TRBD2
CDR3 protein: CASSLGTGLAGGLDTQYF

V gene: TRBV30
D gene: TRBD2
CDR3 protein: CAWSMPGTSGPNEQFF

V gene: TRBV25-1
D gene: .
CDR3 protein: CASSGRVGGNQPQHF

V gene: TRBV4-1
D gene: TRBD1
CDR3 protein: CASSHSGTGVYEQYF

V gene: TRBV6-4
D gene: .
CDR3 protein: CASSDYRDPRERYF

V gene: TRBV7-2
D gene: .
CDR3 protein: CASSLAKGPYEQYF

V gene: TRBV7-2
D gene: .
CDR3 protein: CASSLDFKQYF

V gene: TRBV25-1
D gene: .
CDR3 protein: CASAGPLQFF

V gene: TRBV5-3
D gene: .
CDR3 protein: CARSLRGRWNTEAFF

V gene: TRBV15
D gene: .
CDR3 protein: CAPSRDRMRVGETQYF

V gene: TRBV5-5
D gene: TRBD2
CDR3 protein: CASSGAGTRSRETQYF

V gene: TRBV6-1
D gene: TRBD1
CDR3 protein: CASSQTGYTDTQYF

V gene: TRBV28
D gene: .
CDR3 protein: CASSPDRIQETQYF

V gene: TRBV10-1
D gene: TRBD2
CDR3 protein: CASSGLAGLASGANVLTF

V gene: TRBV5-1
D gene: TRBD1
CDR3 protein: CASSLDGQGNEKLFF

V gene: TRBV6-1
D gene: .
CDR3 protein: CASSETHGRQGNRDTQYF

V gene: TRBV10-1
D gene: TRBD1
CDR3 protein: CASSDYGTGTTDTQYF

V gene: TRBV10-3
D gene: .
CDR3 protein: CAIRSGLPAGYEQYF

V gene: TRBV18
D gene: TRBD2
CDR3 protein: CASSPAGGSPVGTQYF

V gene: TRBV27
D gene: .
CDR3 protein: CASSLSQAYNYGYTF